The 6 T cell receptor beta chains listed next were all sequenced from one sample in a study of vaccination and CD4 T cells after COVID-19. The study sequenced cultured CD4+ T cell DNA using the Oncomine TCR Beta short-read assay. TCRdb reanalysed the PCR reads using MiXCR and keeps one entry per CDR3 protein. The sample carries some 1,500 distinct CDR3 sequences, 70% recorded once. Treatment given: roughly 11-day PBMC culture with coronavirus spike peptide pools or control peptides (ViraFEST assay). These receptors' targets are unknown. The sample consisted of CD4+ T cells from blood, cultured in vitro, taken after SARS-CoV-2 vaccination. The receptors stem from a human donor who had recovered from COVID-19.

The chain uses TRBV2 and TRBJ2-7; 10 bases agree with TRBD1. This CDR3 region has 16 residues. Germline V CDR1 and CDR2: SNHLY, FYNNEI. V was pared by 8 bases and J by 2 bases, with 12 bases of the junction left unmatched. The CDR3 DNA reads TGTGCCAGCGGGTGGGTTGGGACAGGGGAAACCTACGAGCAGTACTTC. Its translation is CASGWVGTGETYEQYF. Full variable domain (remainder filled in from reference TRBV2 and TRBJ2-7): EPEVTQTPSHQVTQMGQEVILRCVPISNHLYFYWYRQILGQKVEFLVSFYNNEISEKSEIFDDQFSVERPDGSNFTLKIRSTKLEDSAMYFCASGWVGTGETYEQYFGPGTRLTVT.

The J gene is TRBJ2-1, the V gene TRBV11-2; no reliable D call. V shed 2 bases and J shed 3 bases, with 5 bases lying between them. This CDR3 comprises 13 residues. Germline V CDR1 and CDR2: SGHAT, FQNNGV. The DNA for the CDR3 is TGTGCCAGCAGCTTAAATTACTACAATGAGCAGTTCTTC. Protein product: CASSLNYYNEQFF. Full variable domain (rest looked up from reference TRBV11-2 and TRBJ2-1): EAGVAQSPRYKIIEKRQSVAFWCNPISGHATLYWYQQILGQGPKLLIQFQNNGVVDDSQLPKDRFSAERLKGVDSTLKIQPAKLEDSAVYLCASSLNYYNEQFFGPGTRLTVL.

Written as DNA, the CDR3 is TGCAGTGCTAAGTTTAGCGGAGTAGGAGACTATGGCTACACCTTC. Translating gives CSAKFSGVGDYGYTF. The chain couples TRBV20-1 to TRBJ1-2, with no clear D. Germline values: CDR1 DFQATT, CDR2 SNEGSKA (reference sequence). The CDR3 runs 15 residues. Trimming cost V 4 bases and J 3 bases, with 18 bases left between them.

This chain links TRBV21-1 with TRBJ1-5; the D segment call TRBD1 is taken from the table without a DNA check. TRBV21-1 is labeled a pseudogene. The CDR3 totals 17 residues. CDR3 in DNA: TGTGCCAGCAGCAGGGGACCGGACAGGGATAGCAATCAGCCCCAGCATTTT. Its translation is CASSRGPDRDSNQPQHF.

The rearrangement links TRBV20-1 to TRBJ1-1; D is uncertain. The CDR3 totals 16 residues. Trimming left V 1 base short and J 1 base short, with 16 bases between. From germline, CDR1 is DFQATT and CDR2 SNEGSKA (reference sequence). CDR3 loop: CSARVVTSLGNTEAFF. The CDR3 DNA sequence: TGCAGTGCTAGAGTAGTGACATCTCTCGGGAACACTGAAGCTTTCTTT.

The rearrangement links TRBV7-3 to TRBJ1-1, with a weak D call TRBD1 (6 bases). The CDR3 sequence is 14 residues long. V was cut by 2 bases and J by 3 bases, with 10 bases left in between. Germline V gene lookup returns CDR1 SGHTA and CDR2 FQGTGA. The DNA for the CDR3 is TGTGCCAGCAGCTTAGGACAGTTGGACACTGAAGCTTTCTTT. Its translation: CASSLGQLDTEAFF.